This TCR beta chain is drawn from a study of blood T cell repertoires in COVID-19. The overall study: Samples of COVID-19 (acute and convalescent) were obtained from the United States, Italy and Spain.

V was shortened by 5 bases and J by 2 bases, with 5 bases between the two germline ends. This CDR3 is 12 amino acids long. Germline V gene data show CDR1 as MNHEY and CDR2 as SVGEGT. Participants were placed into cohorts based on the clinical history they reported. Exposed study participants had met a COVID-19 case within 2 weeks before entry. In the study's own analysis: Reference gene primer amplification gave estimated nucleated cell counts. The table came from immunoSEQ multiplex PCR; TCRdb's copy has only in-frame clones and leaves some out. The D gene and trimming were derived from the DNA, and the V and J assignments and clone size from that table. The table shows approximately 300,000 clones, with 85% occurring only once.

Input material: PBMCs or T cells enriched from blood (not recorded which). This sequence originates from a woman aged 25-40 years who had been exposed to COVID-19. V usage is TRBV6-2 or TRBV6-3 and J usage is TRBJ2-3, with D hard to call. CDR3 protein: CASSTNTDTQYF. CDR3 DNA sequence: TGTGCCAGCAGTACTAACACAGATACGCAGTATTTT.